The next 12 T cell receptor beta chains were all read from a single sample in a study of blood T cell repertoires in COVID-19. Sequencing used immunoSEQ multiplex PCR; TCRdb keeps in-frame clones, though not all of them. The sample holds over 200,000 clones; just under 90% are singletons and the top ten take approximately 2.6%. The sequenced sample was peripheral blood. The receptors were gathered from a young man with COVID-19, enrolled during active disease.

The chain links TRBV18 to TRBJ1-5; D might be TRBD1 (6 bases). This CDR3 has 16 amino acids. V lost 6 bases, J lost 4 bases, and 19 bases lay in between. Germline V gene sequence: CDR1 KGHSH, CDR2 LQKENI. The CDR3 sequence: CASSLTTGQLNQPQHF. CDR3 DNA sequence: TGTGCCAGCTCTCTCACAACGGGACAACTAAATCAGCCCCAGCATTTT.

The rearrangement joins TRBV9 to TRBJ2-1; 7 positions match TRBD2. V was clipped by 4 bases and J by 4 bases; unmatched bases: 8. The CDR3 is 15 amino acids. CDR1 is SGDLS and CDR2 is YYNGEE in the germline V gene. The CDR3 nucleotides are TGTGCCAGCAGCCCGGGTCTAGCGGCTTACAATGAGCAGTTCTTC. It translates to CASSPGLAAYNEQFF.

V gene TRBV7-8 combines with J gene TRBJ2-2; 9 bases align to TRBD1. The CDR3 loop spans 16 amino acids. The V and J ends lost 1 base and 5 bases, in that order; junction bases with no gene match: 5. Per germline, CDR1 SGHVS and CDR2 FQNEAQ. CDR3 DNA: TGTGCCAGCAGCTTAGACGGGACAGGGTGGACCGGGGAGCTGTTTTTT. Protein sequence: CASSLDGTGWTGELFF.

This chain joins TRBV2 and TRBJ2-3; a weak D match, TRBD2 (6 bases). Germline CDR1 is SNHLY and CDR2 is FYNNEI. The CDR3 sequence is 17 residues long. Trimming left V 2 bases short and J 0 bases short, with 15 bases between. The CDR3: CASSEFGDLTSTDTQYF. The CDR3 DNA is TGTGCCAGCAGTGAATTCGGGGACTTGACTAGCACAGATACGCAGTATTTT.

The chain recombines TRBV18 with TRBJ2-5, with D maybe TRBD2 (5 bases). CDR1 is KGHSH, CDR2 LQKENI, per germline. Trimming removed 4 bases at V and 0 bases at J, with 15 bases between. The length of the CDR3 is 16 residues. CDR3 sequence (DNA): TGTGCCAGCTCACTGCTCCTAAGCGGAAACCAAGAGACCCAGTACTTC. Amino acids: CASSLLLSGNQETQYF.

This rearrangement joins TRBV7-7 to TRBJ2-2; 11 bases align to TRBD2. V lost 4 bases and J lost 5; bases outside the gene matches: 9. Germline V gene lookup returns CDR1 SSHAT and CDR2 FNYEAQ (reference sequence). The CDR3 spans 17 residues. The CDR3 DNA reads TGTGCCAGCAGCTCCGCATTAGCGGGGGGGTGGACCGGGGAGCTGTTTTTT. Protein sequence: CASSSALAGGWTGELFF.

The chain couples TRBV6-5 to TRBJ1-1; D might be TRBD1 (5 bases). This CDR3 comprises 14 residues. Per germline, CDR1 MNHEY and CDR2 SVGAGI. V was shortened by 6 bases and J by 6 bases, with 17 bases between the two germline ends. CDR3 nucleotide sequence: TGTGCCAGCAGCTCCATGGGGGGGGACCCTGAAGCTTTCTTT. Protein: CASSSMGGDPEAFF.

This chain uses TRBV18 with TRBJ2-5; TRBD1 matches at 8 bases. The CDR3 is 13 amino acids. The V gene end was trimmed by 6 bases and the J gene end by 6 bases; junction bases not matched to a gene: 6. The germline V gene has CDR1 KGHSH and CDR2 LQKENI. DNA of the CDR3: TGTGCCAGCTCGCAAGACAGGGGCCAGACCCAGTACTTC. It yields the protein CASSQDRGQTQYF.

This sequence joins TRBV18 and TRBJ2-2; 10 bases fit TRBD2. With 6 bases clipped from V and 7 bases from J, the junction kept 11 bases outside the gene matches. The CDR3 runs 16 residues. Per germline, CDR1 KGHSH and CDR2 LQKENI. The CDR3: CASSTGLAGANGELFF. Written as DNA, the CDR3 is TGTGCCAGCTCTACCGGCCTAGCGGGAGCTAACGGGGAGCTGTTTTTT.

A word on this clone: The same CDR3 arises from other DNA sequences in this sample as well. The V and J genes are TRBV6-2 or TRBV6-3 and TRBJ1-3; a possible D gene is TRBD1 (6 bases). This CDR3 is 13 amino acids long. Per the germline V gene, CDR1 is MNHEY and CDR2 is SVGEGT. The V and J ends lost 4 bases and 3 bases respectively, with 7 bases between them. The CDR3 nucleotides read TGTGCCAGCAGTTCACAGGGTGGAAACACCATATATTTT. Translating it yields CASSSQGGNTIYF.

The chain couples TRBV9 to TRBJ2-5, with D tentatively TRBD1 (6 bases). Trimming removed 0 bases from V and 3 bases from J, with 9 bases in between. From germline, CDR1 is SGDLS and CDR2 YYNGEE. The CDR3 loop spans 14 amino acids. The CDR3 region is CASSVGDIEETQYF. For the CDR3, the DNA is TGTGCCAGCAGCGTAGGGGACATAGAAGAGACCCAGTACTTC.

The V call is TRBV11-2, the J call TRBJ2-2, with D uncertain. From germline, CDR1 is SGHAT and CDR2 FQNNGV. The CDR3 is 18 amino acids. Deletions cut 1 base from V and 2 bases from J, with 17 bases between. This chain's CDR3 is CASSLAAKIDNNTGELFF. The CDR3 region has the DNA TGTGCCAGCAGCTTAGCCGCTAAAATCGACAATAACACCGGGGAGCTGTTTTTT.